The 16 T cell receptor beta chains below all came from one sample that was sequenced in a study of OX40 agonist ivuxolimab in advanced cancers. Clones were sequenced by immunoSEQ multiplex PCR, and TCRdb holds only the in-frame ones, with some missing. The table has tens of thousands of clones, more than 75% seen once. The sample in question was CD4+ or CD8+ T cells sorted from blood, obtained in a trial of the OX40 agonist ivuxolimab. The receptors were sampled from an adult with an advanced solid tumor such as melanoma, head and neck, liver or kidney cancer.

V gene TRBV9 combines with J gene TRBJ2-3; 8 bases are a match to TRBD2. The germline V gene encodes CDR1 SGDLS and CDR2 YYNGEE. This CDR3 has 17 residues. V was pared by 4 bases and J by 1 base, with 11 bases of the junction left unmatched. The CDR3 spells CASSSHRAGLGTDTQYF. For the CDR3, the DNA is TGTGCCAGCAGCTCCCACCGGGCGGGACTAGGCACAGATACGCAGTATTTT.

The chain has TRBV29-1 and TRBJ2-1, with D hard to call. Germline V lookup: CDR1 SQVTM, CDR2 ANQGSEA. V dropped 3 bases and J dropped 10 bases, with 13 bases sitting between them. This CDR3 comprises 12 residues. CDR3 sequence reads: CSVDGQTTEQFF. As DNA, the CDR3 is TGCAGCGTTGACGGCCAGACAACGGAGCAGTTCTTC.

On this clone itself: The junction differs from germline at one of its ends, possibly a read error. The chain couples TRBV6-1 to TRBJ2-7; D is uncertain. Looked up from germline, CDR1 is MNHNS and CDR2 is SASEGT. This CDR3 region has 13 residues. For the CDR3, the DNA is TGTGCCAGCAGGGAAGGCAGGAATTACGAGCAGTACTTC. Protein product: CASREGRNYEQYF.

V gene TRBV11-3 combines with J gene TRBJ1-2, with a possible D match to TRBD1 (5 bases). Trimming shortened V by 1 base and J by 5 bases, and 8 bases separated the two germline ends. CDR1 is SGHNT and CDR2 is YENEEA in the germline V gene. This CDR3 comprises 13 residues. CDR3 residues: CASSLAPGYGYTF. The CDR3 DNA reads TGTGCCAGCAGCTTAGCCCCAGGGTATGGCTACACCTTC.

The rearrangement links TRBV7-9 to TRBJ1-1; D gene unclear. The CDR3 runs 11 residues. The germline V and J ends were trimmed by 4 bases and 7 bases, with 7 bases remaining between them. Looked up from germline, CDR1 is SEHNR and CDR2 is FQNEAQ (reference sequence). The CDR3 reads CASSWRGEAFF. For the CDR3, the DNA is TGTGCCAGCAGCTGGAGAGGTGAAGCTTTCTTT.

The CDR3 protein is CASSTSGTSLYEQYF. DNA of the CDR3: TGTGCCAGCAGTACATCCGGGACTAGTCTTTACGAGCAGTACTTC. The genes are TRBV6-5 and TRBJ2-7; the match to TRBD2 covers 8 bases. The CDR3 contains 15 residues. From germline, CDR1 is MNHEY and CDR2 SVGAGI. The trim removed 5 bases at V and 4 bases at J, leaving 10 bases unmatched.

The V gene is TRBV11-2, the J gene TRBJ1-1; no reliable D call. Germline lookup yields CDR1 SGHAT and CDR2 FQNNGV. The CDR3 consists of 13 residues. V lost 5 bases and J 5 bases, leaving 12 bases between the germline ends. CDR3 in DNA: TGTGCCAGCAGCCCTCTATCGGGGACTGAAGCTTTCTTT. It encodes CASSPLSGTEAFF.

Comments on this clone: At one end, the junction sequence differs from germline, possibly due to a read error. The CDR3 loop reads CASSLTSGSLDTQYF. For the CDR3, the DNA is TGTGCTAGCAGCTTAACTAGCGGGAGTTTAGATACGCAGTATTTT. The chain joins TRBV7-7 to TRBJ2-3; 11 bases fit TRBD2. Germline V gene sequence: CDR1 SSHAT, CDR2 FNYEAQ (reference sequence). This CDR3 has 15 residues. The variable domain in full, completed from reference TRBV7-7 and TRBJ2-3, reads GAGVSQSPRYKVTKRGQDVTLRCDPISSHATLYWYQQALGQGPEFLTYFNYEAQPDKSGLPSDRFSAERPEGSISTLTIQRTEQRDSAMYRCASSLTSGSLDTQYFGPGTRLTVL.

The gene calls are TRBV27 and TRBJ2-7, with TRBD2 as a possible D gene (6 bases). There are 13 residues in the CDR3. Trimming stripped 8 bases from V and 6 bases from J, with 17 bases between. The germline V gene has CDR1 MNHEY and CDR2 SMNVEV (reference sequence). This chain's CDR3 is CASSPRREGEQYF. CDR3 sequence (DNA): TGTGCCAGCTCTCCCCGGAGGGAAGGCGAGCAGTACTTC.

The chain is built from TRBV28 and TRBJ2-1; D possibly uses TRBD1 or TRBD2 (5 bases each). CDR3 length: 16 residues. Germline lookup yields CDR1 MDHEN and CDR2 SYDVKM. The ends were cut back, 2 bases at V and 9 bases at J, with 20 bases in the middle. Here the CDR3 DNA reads TGTGCCAGCAGTTTAGGGGGACGGAGCACCGTCGGTGAGCAGTTCTTC. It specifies CASSLGGRSTVGEQFF. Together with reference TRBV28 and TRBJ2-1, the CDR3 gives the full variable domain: DVKVTQSSRYLVKRTGEKVFLECVQDMDHENMFWYRQDPGLGLRLIYFSYDVKMKEKGDIPEGYSVSREKKERFSLILESASTNQTSMYLCASSLGGRSTVGEQFFGPGTRLTVL.

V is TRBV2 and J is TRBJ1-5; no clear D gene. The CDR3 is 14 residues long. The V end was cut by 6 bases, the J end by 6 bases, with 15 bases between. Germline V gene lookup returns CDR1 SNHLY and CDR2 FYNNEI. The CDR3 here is CASSPSFSSQPQHF. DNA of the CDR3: TGTGCCAGCAGCCCATCGTTTAGTAGTCAGCCCCAGCATTTT. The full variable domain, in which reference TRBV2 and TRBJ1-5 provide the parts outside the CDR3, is EPEVTQTPSHQVTQMGQEVILRCVPISNHLYFYWYRQILGQKVEFLVSFYNNEISEKSEIFDDQFSVERPDGSNFTLKIRSTKLEDSAMYFCASSPSFSSQPQHFGDGTRLSIL.

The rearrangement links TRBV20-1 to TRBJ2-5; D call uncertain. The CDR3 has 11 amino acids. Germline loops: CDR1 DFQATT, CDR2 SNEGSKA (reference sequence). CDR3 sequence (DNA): TGCAGAGTAGGGCTCCAAGAGACCCAGTACTTC. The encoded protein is CRVGLQETQYF.

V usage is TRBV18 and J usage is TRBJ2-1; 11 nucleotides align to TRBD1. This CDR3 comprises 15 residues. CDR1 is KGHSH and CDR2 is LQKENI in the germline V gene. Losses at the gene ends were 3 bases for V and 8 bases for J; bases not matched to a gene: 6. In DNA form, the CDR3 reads TGTGCCAGCTCACCTCGGGGACAGGGGGGGCATGAGCAGTTCTTC. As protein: CASSPRGQGGHEQFF.

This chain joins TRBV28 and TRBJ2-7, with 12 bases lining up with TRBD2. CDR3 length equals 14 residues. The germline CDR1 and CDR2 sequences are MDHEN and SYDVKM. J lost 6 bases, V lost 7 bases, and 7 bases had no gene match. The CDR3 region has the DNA TGTGCCAGCATCTTGACTAGCGGGAGTTCCGAGCAGTACTTC. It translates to CASILTSGSSEQYF.

Written as DNA, the CDR3 is TGCGCCAGCAGCCCCGGGGGCACCCGGGACGAGCAGTACTTC. It specifies CASSPGGTRDEQYF. V usage is TRBV5-1 and J usage is TRBJ2-7, with D possibly called TRBD1 or TRBD2 (6 bases each). From germline, CDR1 is SGHRS and CDR2 YFSETQ. The germline V and J ends were trimmed by 4 bases and 5 bases, with 16 bases remaining between them. The CDR3 runs 14 residues. Full variable domain (rest looked up from reference TRBV5-1 and TRBJ2-7): KAGVTQTPRYLIKTRGQQVTLSCSPISGHRSVSWYQQTPGQGLQFLFEYFSETQRNKGNFPGRFSGRQFSNSRSEMNVSTLELGDSALYLCASSPGGTRDEQYFGPGTRLTVT.

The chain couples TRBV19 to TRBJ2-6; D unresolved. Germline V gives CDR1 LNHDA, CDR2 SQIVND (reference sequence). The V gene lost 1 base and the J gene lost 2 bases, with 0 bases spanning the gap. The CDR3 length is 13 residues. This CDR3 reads CASSIAGANVLTF. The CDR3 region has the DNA TGTGCCAGTAGTATAGCTGGGGCCAACGTCCTGACTTTC.